The 8 T cell receptor beta chains below come from one sample, sequenced in a study of T cells in Graves' hyperthyroidism and ophthalmopathy. TCR beta CDR3 regions were amplified from RNA. TCR CDR3 underwent first-round RT-PCR with the HTBI primer set. TCRdb passed the multiplex PCR reads through MiXCR, listing each CDR3 protein once. Altogether approximately 420,000 distinct CDR3 sequences are present, just under 15% being singletons, with the ten largest covering approximately 29%. Material for sequencing was blood. All receptors come from a woman aged 30 to 39 with Graves' hyperthyroidism.

This clonotype showed up just a few times. The J gene is TRBJ1-3, the V gene TRBV6-1; 9 nucleotides line up with TRBD1. Germline V lookup: CDR1 MNHNS, CDR2 SASEGT. V shed 6 bases, J shed 5 bases, and the junction held 14 bases outside the gene matches. The CDR3 sequence is 17 residues long. CDR3 coding DNA: TGTGCCAGCAGCAATGTTGGGGACAGGGACGGGAGAAACACCATATATTTT. This translates into CASSNVGDRDGRNTIYF.

The V and J genes are TRBV5-1 and TRBJ2-3, with a tentative D call TRBD2 (6 bases). The CDR3 is 15 residues long. V was cut by 3 bases and J by 2 bases, with 13 bases left in between. CDR1 is SGHRS, CDR2 YFSETQ, per germline. The CDR3 sequence is CASSSQRVFTDTQYF. For the CDR3, the DNA is TGCGCCAGCAGCTCCCAGCGGGTGTTCACAGATACGCAGTATTTT.

Ten or more counts support this clonotype. V gene TRBV5-1 combines with J gene TRBJ1-1; D gene uncertain. The V end lost 0 bases, the J end lost 1 base, and 10 bases lay between the germline ends. This CDR3 has 15 amino acids. Per the germline V gene, CDR1 is SGHRS and CDR2 is YFSETQ. The CDR3 protein is CASSLGRKANTEAFF. The CDR3 nucleotides read TGCGCCAGCAGCTTGGGTCGGAAGGCGAACACTGAAGCTTTCTTT.

The chain is built from TRBV12-5 and TRBJ2-1; 7 nucleotides match TRBD2. The V and J ends lost 6 bases and 10 bases, in that order; junction bases with no gene match: 15. Germline CDR1 and CDR2: LGHNT and FRNRAP. CDR3 size: 15 residues. The CDR3 region is CASGNIAGNGEEQFF. The CDR3 nucleotides are TGTGCTAGTGGGAATATAGCGGGCAACGGCGAGGAGCAGTTCTTC.

The table lists this clonotype with a few counts. The chain combines TRBV6-5 with TRBJ2-5, with no clear D. Germline V gene lookup returns CDR1 MNHEY and CDR2 SVGAGI. Trimming shortened V by 0 bases and J by 1 base, and 12 bases separated the two germline ends. The CDR3 is 16 amino acids. The CDR3 protein is CASSYSGPWGQETQYF. CDR3 DNA: TGTGCCAGCAGTTACTCAGGCCCTTGGGGCCAAGAGACCCAGTACTTC.

CDR3 protein: CASSSPGGNGNTIYF. The CDR3 DNA is TGTGCCAGCAGTTCTCCGGGAGGGAATGGAAACACCATATATTTT. The chain is built from TRBV6-5 and TRBJ1-3; D not certain. The V end was cut by 4 bases, the J end by 3 bases, with 13 bases between. CDR3 length: 15 residues. Looked up from germline, CDR1 is MNHEY and CDR2 is SVGAGI.

The rearrangement joins TRBV7-9 to TRBJ2-7; D is perhaps TRBD2 (6 bases). Trimming cost V 5 bases and J 0 bases, with 14 bases left between them. Germline V gene data show CDR1 as SEHNR and CDR2 as FQNEAQ (reference sequence). The CDR3 runs 15 residues. CDR3 coding DNA: TGTGCCAGCAGCGCCGGGACTGATTACTCCTACGAGCAGTACTTC. Translation: CASSAGTDYSYEQYF.

This clonotype has a count of ten or more. This sequence joins TRBV6-1 and TRBJ1-1; D gene uncertain. Germline loops: CDR1 MNHNS, CDR2 SASEGT. The germline V and J ends were trimmed by 7 bases and 2 bases, with 5 bases remaining between them. The CDR3 totals 11 residues. CDR3 sequence reads: CASMVNTEAFF. CDR3 coding DNA: TGTGCCAGCATGGTTAACACTGAAGCTTTCTTT.